This TCR beta chain was recovered during a study of blood T cell repertoires in COVID-19. Overall study context: COVID-19 samples, acute and convalescent, were from the United States, Italy and Spain. Nucleic acid was either cDNA or gDNA, and it came from T cells, B-cell-depleted T cells, or PBMCs.

Seattle researchers signed up patients amid active infection and tracked them longitudinally. V trimming: 7 bases; J trimming: 3 bases; junction bases outside the gene matches: 5. This CDR3 is built from 14 residues. Germline assignment: CDR1 MNHEY and CDR2 SMNVEV (reference sequence). In the authors' methods: Scientists estimated how many nucleated cells there were by amplifying reference gene primers. Clones were read by immunoSEQ multiplex PCR, and TCRdb kept only the in-frame ones, dropping some. V, J and clone size reflect that table, while D and trimming were determined from the DNA. The sample consists of about 350,000 clones, 87% of them appearing once.

This chain uses TRBV27 with TRBJ2-7; 11 positions agree with TRBD2. Specimen: peripheral blood. The receptor was isolated from a man aged 30 to 45 with COVID-19, enrolled during active disease. For the CDR3, the DNA is TGTGCCAGCATCCGGACTAGCGGGTTCTACGAGCAGTACTTC. Protein: CASIRTSGFYEQYF.